The 17 T cell receptor beta chains given below trace back to one sample, sequenced in a study of CD8+ T cells in alopecia areata. Investigators isolated RNA and reverse transcribed it into cDNA to act as the sequencing template. Sequencing was performed with immunoSEQ multiplex PCR; in TCRdb, only in-frame clones are kept and a portion is missing. Among roughly 120,000 clones, 58% were seen once, and the ten largest hold 30%. Treatment indicated: oral pan-JAK inhibitor, 5-10 mg twice daily. The specimen comprised CD8+ T cells sorted from blood, sampled at week 4, from a patient treated with tofacitinib. The receptors originated from a human donor with alopecia areata.

The chain recombines TRBV27 with TRBJ2-3; the match to TRBD2 covers 7 bases. From germline, CDR1 is MNHEY and CDR2 SMNVEV (reference sequence). V was clipped by 2 bases and J by 0 bases; unmatched bases: 2. CDR3 length equals 15 residues. The CDR3 is CASSLVRGSTDTQYF. CDR3 sequence (DNA): TGTGCCAGCAGTTTAGTGCGGGGGAGCACAGATACGCAGTATTTT.

This chain uses TRBV28 with TRBJ1-2; 8 bases are a match to TRBD1. This CDR3 has 13 residues. Germline CDR1 MDHEN, CDR2 SYDVKM. V gave up 6 bases and J gave up 7 bases; unmatched junction bases: 7. The CDR3 is CASSAPGGGGYTF. CDR3 nucleotides: TGTGCCAGCAGCGCACCAGGGGGCGGTGGCTACACCTTC.

The V gene is TRBV29-1, the J gene TRBJ1-2; possible D gene TRBD1, 6 bases. V lost 2 bases, J lost 8 bases, and 18 bases lay in between. Germline V gives CDR1 SQVTM, CDR2 ANQGSEA. CDR3 length equals 14 residues. CDR3 sequence (DNA): TGCAGCGTTGAAATTTCCGGCAGGGGTGAGGGCTACACCTTC. Translated: CSVEISGRGEGYTF.

This clone was counted only a few times. J is TRBJ2-7 and V is TRBV7-9; 9 bases map to TRBD1. J lost 1 base, V lost 5 bases, and 6 bases had no gene match. CDR3 length: 15 residues. Germline loops: CDR1 SEHNR, CDR2 FQNEAQ (reference sequence). The CDR3 coding sequence is TGTGCCAGCAGCCACGGACAGGGGCGTTCCTACGAGCAGTACTTC. It is translated as CASSHGQGRSYEQYF.

This clone has only one observation. This chain joins TRBV4-1 and TRBJ2-5; the D gene is possibly TRBD2 (5 bases). In germline, CDR1 is MGHRA, CDR2 YSYEKL. V shed 0 bases and J shed 4 bases, with 12 bases lying between them. The CDR3 loop spans 15 amino acids. In DNA, the CDR3 is TGCGCCAGCAGCCAAGATCCGCGGAGGACAGAGACCCAGTACTTC. It is translated as CASSQDPRRTETQYF.

Details on this clone: Other DNA sequences of this sample code for an identical CDR3. The chain is built from TRBV9 and TRBJ2-3, with unresolved D. The CDR3 consists of 11 residues. Germline CDR1 SGDLS, CDR2 YYNGEE. V lost 4 bases, J lost 2 bases, and 2 bases lay in between. CDR3: CASSSTDTQYF. In DNA form, the CDR3 reads TGTGCCAGCAGCTCCACAGATACGCAGTATTTT.

The J gene is TRBJ2-3, the V gene TRBV2, with D maybe TRBD2 (7 bases). Trimming stripped 5 bases from V and 5 bases from J, with 20 bases between. The CDR3 extends over 16 amino acids. Germline CDR1 and CDR2: SNHLY and FYNNEI. This chain's CDR3 is CASSPAEAGAGDTQYF. DNA for the CDR3: TGTGCCAGCAGTCCGGCGGAGGCGGGGGCTGGAGATACGCAGTATTTT.

This clone was detected only a few times. The J gene is TRBJ2-1, the V gene TRBV6-1, with TRBD2 identical over 7 bases. CDR1 is MNHNS and CDR2 is SASEGT in the germline V gene. The CDR3 has 14 residues. V gave up 7 bases and J gave up 3 bases; unmatched junction bases: 6. The CDR3 region has the DNA TGTGCCAGCATCACAGGACTAGTCTACAATGAGCAGTTCTTC. This codes for CASITGLVYNEQFF.

This chain joins TRBV15 and TRBJ2-1; D tentatively fits TRBD1 or TRBD2 (5 bases each). With 8 bases removed from V and 4 bases from J, the gap between germline ends came to 18 bases. CDR1 LNHNV and CDR2 YYDKDF come from the germline V gene (reference sequence). This CDR3 spans 15 amino acids. The CDR3 is CATLTTSGGYNEQFF. CDR3 DNA: TGTGCCACCTTGACCACCTCTGGGGGTTACAATGAGCAGTTCTTC.

J is TRBJ2-2 and V is TRBV5-1; no clear D gene. V lost 4 bases, J lost 2 bases, and 12 bases lay in between. Germline V gene lookup returns CDR1 SGHRS and CDR2 YFSETQ. The CDR3 is 15 amino acids. The DNA for the CDR3 is TGCGCCAGCAGCCCCGGGCTTCAAAACACCGGGGAGCTGTTTTTT. As protein: CASSPGLQNTGELFF.

V usage is TRBV29-1 and J usage is TRBJ2-7; no definite D call. The length of the CDR3 is 12 residues. Trimming took 4 bases from V and 7 from J, leaving 14 bases between them. Germline V gene lookup returns CDR1 SQVTM and CDR2 ANQGSEA. The CDR3 region is CSVAERLGEQYF. As DNA, the CDR3 is TGCAGCGTTGCAGAACGTTTGGGGGAGCAGTACTTC.

This clone was observed a few times. V is TRBV29-1 and J is TRBJ1-1, with a weak D call TRBD1 (5 bases). Germline CDR1 SQVTM, CDR2 ANQGSEA. Trimming removed 8 bases at V and 2 bases at J, with 6 bases between. This CDR3 spans 10 amino acids. DNA for the CDR3: TGCAGCAGGGGAAACACTGAAGCTTTCTTT. It encodes CSRGNTEAFF. Looking up the rest from reference TRBV29-1 and TRBJ1-1 gives the full variable domain: SAVISQKPSRDICQRGTSLTIQCQVDSQVTMMFWYRQQPGQSLTLIATANQGSEATYESGFVIDKFPISRPNLTFSTLTVSNMSPEDSSIYLCSRGNTEAFFGQGTRLTVV.

The chain has TRBV5-6 and TRBJ2-1; D is perhaps TRBD1 (6 bases). CDR1 is SGHDT and CDR2 is YYEEEE in the germline V gene. V lost 0 bases and J 10 bases, leaving 8 bases between the germline ends. CDR3 size: 12 residues. The CDR3 spells CASSLAGGEQFF. CDR3 bases: TGTGCCAGCAGCTTGGCTGGGGGCGAGCAGTTCTTC. Full variable domain (missing parts from reference TRBV5-6 and TRBJ2-1): DAGVTQSPTHLIKTRGQQVTLRCSPKSGHDTVSWYQQALGQGPQFIFQYYEEEERQRGNFPDRFSGHQFPNYSSELNVNALLLGDSALYLCASSLAGGEQFFGPGTRLTVL.

This clone was detected only a few times. The chain combines TRBV14 with TRBJ2-5; possibly TRBD2 for D (5 bases). Trimming cost V 2 bases and J 4 bases, with 14 bases left between them. Germline V lookup: CDR1 SGHDN, CDR2 FVKESK. The CDR3 contains 15 residues. The DNA for the CDR3 is TGTGCCAGCAGCCAACCCGACGGGGTACGAGAGACCCAGTACTTC. Protein sequence: CASSQPDGVRETQYF.

CDR3 sequence: CAWKPSGGATDTQYF. CDR3 coding DNA: TGTGCCTGGAAACCAAGCGGGGGGGCCACAGATACGCAGTATTTT. The chain joins TRBV30 to TRBJ2-3; 10 positions match TRBD2. Trimming removed 4 bases from V and 2 bases from J; junction bases left unmatched: 6. From germline, CDR1 is GTSNPN and CDR2 SVGIG (reference sequence). The CDR3 consists of 15 residues. Full variable domain (missing parts from reference TRBV30 and TRBJ2-3): SQTIHQWPATLVQPVGSPLSLECTVEGTSNPNLYWYRQAAGRGLQLLFYSVGIGQISSEVPQNLSASRPQDRQFILSSKKLLLSDSGFYLCAWKPSGGATDTQYFGPGTRLTVL.

The chain links TRBV30 to TRBJ2-2; D is perhaps TRBD1 or TRBD2 (5 bases each). The CDR3 contains 14 residues. The V end was cut by 0 bases, the J end by 7 bases, with 12 bases between. Germline V gives CDR1 GTSNPN, CDR2 SVGIG (reference sequence). DNA of the CDR3: TGTGCCTGGAGTGTAAGGGGAAGCGGCGGGGAGCTGTTTTTT. As protein: CAWSVRGSGGELFF.

The rearrangement uses TRBV29-1 and TRBJ1-2; D unclear. The CDR3 length is 11 residues. V lost 3 bases and J lost 8, with 10 bases in between. Germline-derived CDR1 and CDR2 are SQVTM and ANQGSEA. The CDR3 region has the DNA TGCAGCGTTGATTCCTTTTGGGGCTACACCTTC. It is translated as CSVDSFWGYTF.